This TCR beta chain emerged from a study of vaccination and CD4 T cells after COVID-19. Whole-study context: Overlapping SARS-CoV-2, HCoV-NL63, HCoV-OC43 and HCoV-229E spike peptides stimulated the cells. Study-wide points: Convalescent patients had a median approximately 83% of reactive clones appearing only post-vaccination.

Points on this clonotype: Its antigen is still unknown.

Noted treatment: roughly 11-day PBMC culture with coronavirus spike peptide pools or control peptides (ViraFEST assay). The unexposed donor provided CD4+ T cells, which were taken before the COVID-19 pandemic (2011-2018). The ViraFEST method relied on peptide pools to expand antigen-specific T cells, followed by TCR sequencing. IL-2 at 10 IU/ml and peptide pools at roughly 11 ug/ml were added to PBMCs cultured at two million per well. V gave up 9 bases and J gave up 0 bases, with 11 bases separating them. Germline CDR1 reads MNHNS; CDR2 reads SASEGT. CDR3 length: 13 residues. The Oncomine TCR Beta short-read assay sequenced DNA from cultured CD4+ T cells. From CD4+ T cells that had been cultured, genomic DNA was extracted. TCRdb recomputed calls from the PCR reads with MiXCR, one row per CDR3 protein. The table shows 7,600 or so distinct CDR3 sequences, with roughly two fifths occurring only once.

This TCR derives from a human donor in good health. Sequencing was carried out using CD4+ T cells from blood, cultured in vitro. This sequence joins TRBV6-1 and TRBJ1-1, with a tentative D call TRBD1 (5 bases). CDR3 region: CASLGRMNTEAFF. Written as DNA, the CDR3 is TGTGCCAGTCTGGGACGGATGAACACTGAAGCTTTCTTT.